The clone carrying this T cell receptor (beta chain) has ten or more counts. Stated time point: pre-sensitization, week 0. Indicated treatment: therapeutic diphenylcyclopropenone sensitization with weekly scalp DPC. These data belong to a study of human T cells and chemical hapten exposure. Study-level background: Upper inner arm skin measuring approximately 2 cm by approximately 2 cm received 2% DPC for sensitization.

With V trimmed by 4 bases and J by 3 bases, 7 bases remained unmatched. The CDR3 length is 15 residues. Germline CDR1 reads MGHRA; CDR2 reads YSYEKL. The library tagged individual cDNA molecules with unique molecular identifiers. Each CDR3 protein is one row after TCRdb ran MiXCR on the RACE reads. The profile shows a few hundred thousand distinct CDR3 sequences, approximately 8% of them singletons. This specimen was whole blood, taken in connection with sensitization to the hapten diphenylcyclopropenone (DPC). The clonotype was recovered from a man between 18 and 29 years old with alopecia areata. Some clones in this sample may be carry-over from other donors' samples. This chain connects TRBV4-1 to TRBJ2-7, with 9 bases lining up with TRBD1. CDR3 in DNA: TGCGCCAGCAGCCGTTTTGAGGGACAGGGCTACGAGCAGTACTTC. Amino acids: CASSRFEGQGYEQYF.